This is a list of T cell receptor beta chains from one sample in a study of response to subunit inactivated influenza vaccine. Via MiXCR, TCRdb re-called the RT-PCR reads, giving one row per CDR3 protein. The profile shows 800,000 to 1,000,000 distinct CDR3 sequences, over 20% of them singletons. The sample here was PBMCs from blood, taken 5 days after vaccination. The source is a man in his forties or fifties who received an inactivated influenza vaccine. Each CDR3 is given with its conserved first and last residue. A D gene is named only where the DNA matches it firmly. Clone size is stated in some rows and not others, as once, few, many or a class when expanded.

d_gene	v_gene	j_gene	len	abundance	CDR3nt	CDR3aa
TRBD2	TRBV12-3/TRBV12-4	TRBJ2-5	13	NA	TGTGCCAGCATGGTACTAGCGGGAGTCACCCAGTACTTC	CASMVLAGVTQYF
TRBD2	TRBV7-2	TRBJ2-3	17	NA	TGTGCCAGCAGACGGACTAGCGGGGGGGCCGTCACAGATACGCAGTATTTT	CASRRTSGGAVTDTQYF
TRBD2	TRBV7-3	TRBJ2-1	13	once	TGTGCCAGCAGCTTAGGGGTAGCGGGAGAGCAGTTCTTC	CASSLGVAGEQFF
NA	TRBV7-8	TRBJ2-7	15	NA	TGTGCCAGCAGCTTAGCGACCGGGACAACCTACGAGCAGTACTTC	CASSLATGTTYEQYF
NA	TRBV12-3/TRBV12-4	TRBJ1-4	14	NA	TGTGCCAGCAGTAGGACATCCTCGGGTGAAAAACTGTTTTTT	CASSRTSSGEKLFF
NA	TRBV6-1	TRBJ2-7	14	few	TGTGCCAGCAGGGGGGGACCAGTCCCCTACGAGCAGTACTTC	CASRGGPVPYEQYF
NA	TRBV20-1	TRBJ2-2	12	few	TGCAGTGCTAGAGATCCCCACGGGGAGCTGTTTTTT	CSARDPHGELFF
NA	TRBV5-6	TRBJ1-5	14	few	TGTGCCAGCAGCTTGTCTGGAGCCCATCAGCCCCAGCATTTT	CASSLSGAHQPQHF
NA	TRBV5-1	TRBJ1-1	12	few	TGCGCCAGCAGCGCAACAGGGCCCCTTGTTTTCTTT	CASSATGPLVFF
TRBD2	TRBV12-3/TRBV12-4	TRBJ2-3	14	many	TGTGCCAGCAGTCTAGGGACTAGAGCAGATACGCAGTATTTT	CASSLGTRADTQYF
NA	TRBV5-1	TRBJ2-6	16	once	TGCGCCAGCAGCGGCGGTCTTCTCTCTGGGGCCAACGTCCTGACTTTC	CASSGGLLSGANVLTF
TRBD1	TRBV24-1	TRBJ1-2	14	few	TGTGCCACCAGTGAGGGGACAGCGGCCTATGGCTACACCTTC	CATSEGTAAYGYTF
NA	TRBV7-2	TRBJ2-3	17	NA	TGTGCCAGCAGCCAACAGGACGCAATACCTGAAGGGGATACGCAGTATTTT	CASSQQDAIPEGDTQYF
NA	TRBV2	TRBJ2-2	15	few	TGTGCCAGCAGCCCCTCCGGGACCGCCCTGAGGGAGCTGTTTTTT	CASSPSGTALRELFF
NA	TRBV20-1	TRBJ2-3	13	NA	TGCAGTGCAGCCAGGGATAGCACAGATACGCAGTATTTT	CSAARDSTDTQYF
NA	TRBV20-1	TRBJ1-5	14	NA	TGCAGTGCTAGAGGGCCGACTAGCAATCAGCCCCAGCATTTT	CSARGPTSNQPQHF
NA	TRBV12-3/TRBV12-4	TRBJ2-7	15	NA	TGTGCCAGCAGTCCCAACCCCGGTTTCGGACAAGAGCAGTACTTC	CASSPNPGFGQEQYF
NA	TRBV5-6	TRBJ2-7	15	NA	TGTGCCAGCAGCTCGGTGGGAAGGCCCCAATACGAGCAGTACTTC	CASSSVGRPQYEQYF
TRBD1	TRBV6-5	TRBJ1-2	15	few	TGTGCCAGCAGTTTGGACAGGGGGAGAATCTATGGCTACACCTTC	CASSLDRGRIYGYTF
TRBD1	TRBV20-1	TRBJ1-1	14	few	TGCAGTGCTAGACTACAGGGGCAGGACACTGAAGCTTTCTTT	CSARLQGQDTEAFF
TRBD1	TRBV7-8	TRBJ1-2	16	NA	TGTGCCAGCAGCTCCCACCCGGGACAGCCTAACTATGGCTACACCTTC	CASSSHPGQPNYGYTF
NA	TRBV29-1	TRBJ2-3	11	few	TGCAGCGCCAAACATACGGATACGCAGTATTTT	CSAKHTDTQYF
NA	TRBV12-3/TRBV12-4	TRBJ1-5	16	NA	TGTGCCAGCAGTACGCGAGGCCTCTATAGCAATCAGCCCCAGCATTTT	CASSTRGLYSNQPQHF
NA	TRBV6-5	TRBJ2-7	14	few	TGTGCCAGCAGTCACGACGCCGAAGCCTACGAGCAGTACTTC	CASSHDAEAYEQYF
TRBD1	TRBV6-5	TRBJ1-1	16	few	TGTGCCAGCAGTTCTCTTATGACAGGGCGTTCCACTGAAGCTTTCTTT	CASSSLMTGRSTEAFF
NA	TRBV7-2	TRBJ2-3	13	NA	TGTGCCAGCAGCTCCCCGCTAGACGATACGCAGTATTTT	CASSSPLDDTQYF
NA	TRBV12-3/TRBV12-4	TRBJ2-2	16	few	TGTGCCAGCAGTTTCGGCAGGAGGGCCTACACCGGGGAGCTGTTTTTT	CASSFGRRAYTGELFF
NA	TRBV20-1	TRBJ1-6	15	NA	TGCAGTGCTAGTGACGCGCAGGGGAATAATTCACCCCTCCACTTT	CSASDAQGNNSPLHF
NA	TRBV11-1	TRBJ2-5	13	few	TGTGCCAGCAGCCGCCGGAACCAAGAGACCCAGTACTTC	CASSRRNQETQYF
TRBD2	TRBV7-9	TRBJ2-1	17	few	TGTGCCAGCAGCCTCTACGGGGGGGCCCTAGCTTTCAATGAGCAGTTCTTC	CASSLYGGALAFNEQFF
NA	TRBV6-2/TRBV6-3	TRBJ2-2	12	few	TGTGCCAGTGGGTATGGCACCGGGGAGCTGTTTTTT	CASGYGTGELFF
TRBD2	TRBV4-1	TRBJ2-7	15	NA	TGCGCCAGCAGCCAAGTACTAGCGGGGGGCTACGAGCAGTACTTC	CASSQVLAGGYEQYF
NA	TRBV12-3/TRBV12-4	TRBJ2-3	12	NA	TGTGCCAGCAGTTTTGCTGCGGATACGCAGTATTTT	CASSFAADTQYF
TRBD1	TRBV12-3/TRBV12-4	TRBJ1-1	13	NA	TGTGCCAGCGGACAGGAAGGGAACACTGAAGCTTTCTTT	CASGQEGNTEAFF
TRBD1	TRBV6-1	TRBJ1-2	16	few	TGTGCCAGCACCTCCCGGGACAGGGGTAGAGGGGTTGGCTACACCTTC	CASTSRDRGRGVGYTF
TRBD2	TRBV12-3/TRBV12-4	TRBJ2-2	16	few	TGTGCCAGCAGTTTCCTTTTGCGGGGGGGCTCCGGGGAGCTGTTTTTT	CASSFLLRGGSGELFF